This note documents a single T cell receptor beta chain sequence. The data originate from a study of blood T cell repertoires in COVID-19. Overall study context: The United States, Italy and Spain supplied acute and convalescent COVID-19 samples.

The CDR3 consists of 14 residues. Trimming shortened V by 3 bases and J by 2 bases, and 13 bases separated the two germline ends. Germline CDR1 and CDR2: GTSNPN and SVGIG (reference sequence). Seattle cases were enrolled at active infection and followed longitudinally. Assay used: immunoSEQ multiplex PCR; TCRdb lists only in-frame clones, some missing. The sample shows around 170,000 clones, 85% to 90% of them seen only once. The sequence was obtained from a man between 60 and 70 years old with COVID-19, enrolled during active disease. Sequenced input: peripheral blood. J is TRBJ1-1 and V is TRBV30; D unresolved. CDR3 DNA: TGTGCCTGGAGCGCAGAAATAAGTAACACTGAAGCTTTCTTT. Amino acids: CAWSAEISNTEAFF.